These T cell receptor beta chains were read from a single sample in a study of blood T cell repertoires in COVID-19. Using immunoSEQ multiplex PCR, the repertoire was profiled, and TCRdb retains in-frame clones only, with some absent. In the table there are about 40,000 clones, 88% of which are singletons. The specimen was peripheral blood. The receptors derive from a woman in her 70s with acute or convalescent COVID-19. The CDR3 runs from the conserved cysteine through the conserved F or W. The D gene is left open where the match is weak. Expanded clones get a size class; other rows say once, few or many, or leave the size out.

J | length | size | D | V | CDR3 | DNA
TRBJ2-1 | 16 | once | TRBD1 | TRBV7-9 | CASSLTGGGQYNEQFF | TGTGCCAGCAGCTTAACAGGGGGAGGCCAGTACAATGAGCAGTTCTTC
TRBJ1-5 | 13 | . | . | TRBV30 | CAWMGQGGQPQHF | TGTGCCTGGATGGGGCAGGGAGGTCAGCCCCAGCATTTT
TRBJ1-5 | 15 | . | TRBD1 | TRBV4-3 | CASSREQGVNQPQHF | TGCGCCAGCAGCCGAGAACAGGGGGTAAATCAGCCCCAGCATTTT
TRBJ1-4 | 12 | once | . | TRBV24-1 | CATSGNDEKLFF | TGTGCCACCAGCGGGAATGATGAAAAACTGTTTTTT
TRBJ2-1 | 19 | . | . | TRBV23-1 | CASGTAKHKDRILYNEQFF | TGCGCCAGCGGAACGGCCAAACACAAAGACAGAATTCTCTACAATGAGCAGTTCTTC
TRBJ2-1 | 13 | . | TRBD2 | TRBV10-3 | CAISDGGAGWQFF | TGTGCCATCAGTGACGGGGGGGCGGGCTGGCAGTTCTTC
TRBJ1-1 | 14 | . | TRBD1 | TRBV28 | CASSGTGDDTEAFF | TGTGCCAGCAGCGGGACAGGGGATGACACTGAAGCTTTCTTT
TRBJ1-4 | 14 | . | TRBD1 | TRBV10-3 | CAISPGQGGEKLFF | TGTGCCATCAGTCCGGGACAGGGGGGTGAAAAACTGTTTTTT
TRBJ2-2 | 11 | . | . | TRBV28 | CASTRTGELFF | TGTGCCAGCACCCGGACCGGGGAGCTGTTTTTT
TRBJ2-2 | 13 | . | . | TRBV5-1 | CASRGGDTGELFF | TGCGCCAGCAGGGGGGGTGACACCGGGGAGCTGTTTTTT
TRBJ1-5 | 12 | . | . | TRBV12-3/TRBV12-4 | CASSFGSQPQHF | TGTGCCAGCAGTTTCGGGTCTCAGCCCCAGCATTTT
TRBJ2-5 | 15 | . | TRBD1 | TRBV9 | CASSVEGAIRETQYF | TGTGCCAGCAGCGTTGAGGGGGCGATCAGGGAGACCCAGTACTTC
TRBJ1-1 | 15 | . | . | TRBV3-1/TRBV3-2 | CASSSTAGLNTEAFF | TGTGCCAGCAGTTCGACGGCGGGGTTGAACACTGAAGCTTTCTTT
TRBJ2-1 | 13 | . | . | TRBV19 | CASNRGPYNEQFF | TGTGCCAGTAATCGAGGCCCCTACAATGAGCAGTTCTTC
TRBJ2-3 | 15 | . | TRBD1 | TRBV9 | CASSDRDRGTDTQYF | TGTGCCAGCAGCGACCGGGACAGGGGCACAGATACGCAGTATTTT
TRBJ2-2 | 15 | . | . | TRBV5-4 | CASSPLGQNTGELFF | TGTGCCAGCAGCCCTCTGGGGCAAAACACCGGGGAGCTGTTTTTT
TRBJ1-2 | 12 | . | . | TRBV6-5 | CASSTGPYGYTF | TGTGCCAGCAGTACGGGTCCCTATGGCTACACCTTC
TRBJ2-3 | 15 | . | TRBD2 | TRBV6-2/TRBV6-3 | CASSKVGLAGSTQYF | TGTGCCAGCAGTAAGGTCGGACTAGCGGGATCTACGCAGTATTTT
TRBJ1-5 | 14 | . | . | TRBV7-9 | CASSQGQSNQPQHF | TGTGCCAGCAGTCAAGGACAGAGCAATCAGCCCCAGCATTTT
TRBJ2-5 | 13 | . | . | TRBV6-5 | CASTNRVIGTQYF | TGTGCCAGCACGAACAGGGTAATCGGGACCCAGTACTTC
TRBJ2-6 | 16 | . | . | TRBV3-1/TRBV3-2 | CASSQVGGAGANVLTF | TGTGCCAGCAGCCAAGTCGGAGGAGCTGGGGCCAACGTCCTGACTTTC
TRBJ2-2 | 15 | . | . | TRBV9 | CASSVAGQNTGELFF | TGTGCCAGCAGCGTAGCGGGACAAAACACCGGGGAGCTGTTTTTT
TRBJ2-2 | 15 | . | . | TRBV18 | CASSRGLGFTGELFF | TGTGCCAGCTCACGAGGGTTGGGATTCACCGGGGAGCTGTTTTTT
TRBJ1-2 | 14 | once | . | TRBV27 | CASSGTGSHYGYTF | TGTGCCAGCAGTGGAACAGGTTCCCACTATGGCTACACCTTC
TRBJ1-3 | 16 | . | . | TRBV5-4 | CASSLAASNSGNTIYF | TGTGCCAGCAGCTTAGCAGCGTCGAACTCTGGAAACACCATATATTTT
TRBJ1-6 | 17 | . | . | TRBV4-1 | CASSQGEGSSYNSPLHF | TGCGCCAGCAGCCAAGGGGAAGGGAGCTCCTATAATTCACCCCTCCACTTT
TRBJ1-1 | 13 | . | TRBD1 | TRBV20-1 | CSASLTGDTEAFF | TGCAGTGCTAGTTTGACAGGGGACACTGAAGCTTTCTTT
TRBJ1-1 | 13 | . | . | TRBV5-1 | CASSLAENTEAFF | TGCGCCAGCAGCTTGGCAGAGAACACTGAAGCTTTCTTT
TRBJ2-6 | 17 | . | . | TRBV18 | CASSPRQGSSGANVLTF | TGTGCCAGCTCACCGCGGCAGGGGTCCTCTGGGGCCAACGTCCTGACTTTC
TRBJ2-2 | 13 | . | . | TRBV3-1/TRBV3-2 | CASSDQGTGELFF | TGTGCCAGCAGCGATCAGGGAACCGGGGAGCTGTTTTTT
TRBJ1-2 | 16 | . | TRBD1 | TRBV7-9 | CASSPYLDRSRRGYTF | TGTGCCAGCAGCCCATATTTGGACAGGTCACGGAGAGGCTACACCTTC
TRBJ1-1 | 11 | . | . | TRBV6-5 | CASYMNTEAFF | TGTGCCAGTTATATGAACACTGAAGCTTTCTTT
TRBJ2-3 | 16 | . | TRBD1 | TRBV11-2 | CASSPSLDRVTDTQYF | TGTGCCAGCAGCCCATCATTAGACAGGGTCACAGATACGCAGTATTTT
TRBJ1-6 | 16 | . | . | TRBV18 | CASSPTGFRLDSPLHF | TGTGCCAGCTCACCAACAGGGTTTCGTCTTGATTCACCCCTCCACTTT
TRBJ2-1 | 18 | . | . | TRBV5-1 | CASSPILTLVSSYNEQFF | TGCGCCAGCAGCCCAATCTTAACTCTAGTTAGCTCCTACAATGAGCAGTTCTTC
TRBJ1-2 | 14 | . | . | TRBV2 | CASSEGAGIGGYTF | TGTGCCAGCAGTGAGGGGGCCGGAATAGGAGGCTACACCTTC
TRBJ2-5 | 13 | . | TRBD2 | TRBV27 | CASAGGPSETQYF | TGTGCTTCAGCGGGGGGGCCGTCGGAGACCCAGTACTTC
TRBJ2-5 | 15 | . | TRBD2 | TRBV11-2 | CASSFSSGRVETQYF | TGTGCCAGCAGCTTTTCTAGCGGGAGAGTCGAGACCCAGTACTTC
TRBJ2-1 | 16 | . | TRBD2 | TRBV28 | CASSLPTSGKDNEQFF | TGTGCCAGCAGTTTACCTACTAGCGGGAAGGACAATGAGCAGTTCTTC
TRBJ1-2 | 14 | once | TRBD1 | TRBV11-3 | CASTGRTGEDGYTF | TGTGCCAGCACCGGAAGAACAGGGGAGGATGGCTACACCTTC
TRBJ1-2 | 15 | . | TRBD1 | TRBV7-6 | CASSRDRTGVGGYTF | TGTGCCAGCAGCAGAGACCGGACAGGGGTTGGGGGCTACACCTTC